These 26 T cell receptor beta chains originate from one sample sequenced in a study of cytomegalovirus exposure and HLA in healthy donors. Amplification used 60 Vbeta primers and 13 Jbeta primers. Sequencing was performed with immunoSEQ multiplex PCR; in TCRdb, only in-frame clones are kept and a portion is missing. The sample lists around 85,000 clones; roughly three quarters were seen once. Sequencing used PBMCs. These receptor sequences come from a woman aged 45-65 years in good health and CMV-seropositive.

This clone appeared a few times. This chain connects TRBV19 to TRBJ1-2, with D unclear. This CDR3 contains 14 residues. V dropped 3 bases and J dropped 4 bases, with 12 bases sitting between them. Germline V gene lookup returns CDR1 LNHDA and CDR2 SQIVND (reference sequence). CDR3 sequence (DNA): TGTGCCAGTAGTATGTTGGGCGACACCTATGGCTACACCTTC. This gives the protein CASSMLGDTYGYTF. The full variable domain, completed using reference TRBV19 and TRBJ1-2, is DGGITQSPKYLFRKEGQNVTLSCEQNLNHDAMYWYRQDPGQGLRLIYYSQIVNDFQKGDIAEGYSVSREKKESFPLTVTSAQKNPTAFYLCASSMLGDTYGYTFGSGTRLTVV.

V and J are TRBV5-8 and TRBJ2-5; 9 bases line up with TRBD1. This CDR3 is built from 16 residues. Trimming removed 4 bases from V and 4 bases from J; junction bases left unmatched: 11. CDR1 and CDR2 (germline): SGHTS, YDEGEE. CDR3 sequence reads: CASSITPGQGTETQYF. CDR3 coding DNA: TGTGCCAGCAGCATTACACCGGGACAGGGAACAGAGACCCAGTACTTC.

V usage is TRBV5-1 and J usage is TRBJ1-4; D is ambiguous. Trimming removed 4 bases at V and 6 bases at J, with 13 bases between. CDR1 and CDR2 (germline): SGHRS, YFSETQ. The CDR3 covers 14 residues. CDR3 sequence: CASSPPREDEKLFF. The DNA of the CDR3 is TGCGCCAGCAGCCCCCCGCGGGAGGATGAAAAACTGTTTTTT.

CDR3 bases: TGTGCCAGCAGCAACCGGGACAGGGCGGGGTATGGCTACACCTTC. As protein: CASSNRDRAGYGYTF. The V gene is TRBV2, the J gene TRBJ1-2, with 9 bases identical to TRBD1. J was trimmed by 5 bases and V by 6 bases; bases with no gene match: 10. The CDR3 spans 15 residues. Germline assignment: CDR1 SNHLY and CDR2 FYNNEI.

The CDR3 region has the DNA TGCGCCAGCAGCTTGGGGGCCTCAACTAATGAAAAACTGTTTTTT. It encodes CASSLGASTNEKLFF. V is TRBV5-1 and J is TRBJ1-4; D call uncertain. Germline lookup yields CDR1 SGHRS and CDR2 YFSETQ. With 0 bases removed from V and 0 bases from J, the gap between germline ends came to 6 bases. CDR3 length: 15 residues.

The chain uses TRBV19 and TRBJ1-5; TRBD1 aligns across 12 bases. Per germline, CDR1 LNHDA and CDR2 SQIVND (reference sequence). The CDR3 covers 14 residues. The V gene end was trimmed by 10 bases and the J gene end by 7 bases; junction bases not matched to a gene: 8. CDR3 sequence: CATAGTGGRQPQHF. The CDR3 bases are TGTGCCACCGCCGGGACAGGGGGCCGGCAGCCCCAGCATTTT. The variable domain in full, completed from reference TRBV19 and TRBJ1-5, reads DGGITQSPKYLFRKEGQNVTLSCEQNLNHDAMYWYRQDPGQGLRLIYYSQIVNDFQKGDIAEGYSVSREKKESFPLTVTSAQKNPTAFYLCATAGTGGRQPQHFGDGTRLSIL.

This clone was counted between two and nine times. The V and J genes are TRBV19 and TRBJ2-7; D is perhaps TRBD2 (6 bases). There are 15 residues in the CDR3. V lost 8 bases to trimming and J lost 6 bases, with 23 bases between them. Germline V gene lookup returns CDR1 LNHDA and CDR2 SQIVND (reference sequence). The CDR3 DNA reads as TGTGCCAGTCACCCTGCCGGGGTGTTCGGGGGCGAGCAGTACTTC. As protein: CASHPAGVFGGEQYF.

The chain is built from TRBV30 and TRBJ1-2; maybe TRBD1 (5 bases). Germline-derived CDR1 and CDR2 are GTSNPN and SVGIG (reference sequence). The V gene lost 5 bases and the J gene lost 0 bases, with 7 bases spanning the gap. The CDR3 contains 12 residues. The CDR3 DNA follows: TGTGCCTGGGACAGCCCTAACTATGGCTACACCTTC. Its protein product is CAWDSPNYGYTF.

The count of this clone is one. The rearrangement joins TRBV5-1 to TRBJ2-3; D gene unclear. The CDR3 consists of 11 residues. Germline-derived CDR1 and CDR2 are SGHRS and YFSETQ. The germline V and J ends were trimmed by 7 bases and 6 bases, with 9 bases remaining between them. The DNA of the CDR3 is TGCGCCAGCGCCGAAGCGGATACGCAGTATTTT. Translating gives CASAEADTQYF.

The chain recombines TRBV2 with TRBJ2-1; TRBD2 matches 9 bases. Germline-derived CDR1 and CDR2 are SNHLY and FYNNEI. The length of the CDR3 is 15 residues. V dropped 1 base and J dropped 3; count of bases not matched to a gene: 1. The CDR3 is CASSEGRGGYNEQFF. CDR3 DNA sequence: TGTGCCAGCAGTGAAGGGCGGGGGGGCTACAATGAGCAGTTCTTC.

The CDR3 DNA reads as TGTGCCAGCAGCGACGCGGGGGGCTACGAGCAGTACGTC. Translation gives CASSDAGGYEQYV. The chain employs TRBV6-1 and TRBJ2-7, with 8 bases matching TRBD2. The trim removed 6 bases at V and 3 bases at J, leaving 4 bases unmatched. The germline CDR1 and CDR2 sequences are MNHNS and SASEGT. This CDR3 spans 13 amino acids.

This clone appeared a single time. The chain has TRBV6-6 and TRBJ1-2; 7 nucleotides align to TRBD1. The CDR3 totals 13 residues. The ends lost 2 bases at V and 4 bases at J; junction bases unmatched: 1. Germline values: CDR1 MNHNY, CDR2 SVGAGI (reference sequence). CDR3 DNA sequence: TGTGCCAGCAGTTACGACAGGGCCTATGGCTACACCTTC. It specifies CASSYDRAYGYTF.

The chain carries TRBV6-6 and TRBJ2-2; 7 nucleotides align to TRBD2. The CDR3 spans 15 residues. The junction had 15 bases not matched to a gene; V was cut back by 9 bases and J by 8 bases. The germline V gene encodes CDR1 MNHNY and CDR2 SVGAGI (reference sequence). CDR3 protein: CASLDWGGGSGELFF. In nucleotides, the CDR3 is TGTGCCAGTCTCGATTGGGGCGGGGGATCGGGGGAGCTGTTTTTT.

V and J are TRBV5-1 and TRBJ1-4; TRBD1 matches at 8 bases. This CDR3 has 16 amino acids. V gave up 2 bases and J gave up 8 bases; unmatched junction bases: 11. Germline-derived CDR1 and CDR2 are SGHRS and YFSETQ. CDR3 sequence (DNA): TGCGCCAGCAGCTTTAGCCAGACAGGGGCCGGGGAAAAACTGTTTTTT. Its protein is CASSFSQTGAGEKLFF.

This CDR3 is CAIRPGTGQGGSGNTIYF. In DNA, the CDR3 is TGTGCCATCAGACCAGGGACAGGGCAGGGAGGATCTGGAAACACCATATATTTT. The chain joins TRBV10-3 to TRBJ1-3; 9 nucleotides align to TRBD1. The ends lost 6 bases at V and 1 base at J; junction bases unmatched: 13. Germline assignment: CDR1 ENHRY and CDR2 SYGVKD. CDR3 size: 18 residues.

CDR3 sequence (DNA): TGTGCCAGCAGCCTTGGGCCACTTCAGCCCCAGCATTTT. Translation gives CASSLGPLQPQHF. This chain uses TRBV27 with TRBJ1-5; D is unclear. Germline values: CDR1 MNHEY, CDR2 SMNVEV (reference sequence). CDR3 length: 13 residues. V lost 6 bases, J lost 6 bases, and 12 bases lay in between.

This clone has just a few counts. The CDR3 reads CASSQGVGGQSNSPLHF. The CDR3 DNA sequence: TGCGCCAGCAGCCAAGGGGTCGGCGGGCAGTCTAATTCACCCCTCCACTTT. The chain recombines TRBV4-1 with TRBJ1-6; D uncertain. The V end lost 1 base, the J end lost 6 bases, and 16 bases lay between the germline ends. CDR1 and CDR2 (germline): MGHRA, YSYEKL. The CDR3 has 17 residues.

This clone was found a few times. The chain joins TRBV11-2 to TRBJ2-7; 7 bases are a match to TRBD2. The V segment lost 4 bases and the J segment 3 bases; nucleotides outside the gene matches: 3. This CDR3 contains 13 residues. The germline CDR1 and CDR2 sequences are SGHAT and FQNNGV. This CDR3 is CASSWGGVYEQYV. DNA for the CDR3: TGTGCCAGCAGCTGGGGGGGAGTCTACGAGCAGTACGTC.

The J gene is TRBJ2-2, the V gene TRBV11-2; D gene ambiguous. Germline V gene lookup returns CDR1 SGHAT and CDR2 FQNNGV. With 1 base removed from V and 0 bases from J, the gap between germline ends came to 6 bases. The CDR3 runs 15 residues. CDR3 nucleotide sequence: TGTGCCAGCAGCTTAGGATCAGCGAACACCGGGGAGCTGTTTTTT. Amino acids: CASSLGSANTGELFF.

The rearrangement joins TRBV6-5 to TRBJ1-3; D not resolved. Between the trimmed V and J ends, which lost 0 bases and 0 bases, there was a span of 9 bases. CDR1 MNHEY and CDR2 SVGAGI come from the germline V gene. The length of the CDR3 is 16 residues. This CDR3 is CASSYSSHSSGNTIYF. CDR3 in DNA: TGTGCCAGCAGTTACTCGTCCCACAGCTCTGGAAACACCATATATTTT.

The DNA for the CDR3 is TGTGCCAGTAGAAACATTAACTATGGCTACACCTTC. This sequence encodes CASRNINYGYTF. The chain uses TRBV19 and TRBJ1-2; D is ambiguous. This CDR3 region has 12 residues. Germline V lookup: CDR1 LNHDA, CDR2 SQIVND (reference sequence). Trimming took 6 bases from V and 1 from J, leaving 6 bases between them.

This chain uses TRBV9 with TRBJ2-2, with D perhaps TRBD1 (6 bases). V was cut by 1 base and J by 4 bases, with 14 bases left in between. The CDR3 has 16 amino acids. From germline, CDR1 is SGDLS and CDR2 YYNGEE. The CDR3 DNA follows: TGTGCCAGCAGCGTAAACTGGGGGCCCGGCACCGGGGAGCTGTTTTTT. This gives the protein CASSVNWGPGTGELFF.

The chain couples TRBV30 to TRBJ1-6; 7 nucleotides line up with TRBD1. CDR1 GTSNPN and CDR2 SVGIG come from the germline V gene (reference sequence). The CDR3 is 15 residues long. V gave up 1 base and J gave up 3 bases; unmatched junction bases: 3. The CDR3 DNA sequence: TGTGCCTGGAGTGAGGGACAGAACTATAATTCACCCCTCCACTTT. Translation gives CAWSEGQNYNSPLHF.

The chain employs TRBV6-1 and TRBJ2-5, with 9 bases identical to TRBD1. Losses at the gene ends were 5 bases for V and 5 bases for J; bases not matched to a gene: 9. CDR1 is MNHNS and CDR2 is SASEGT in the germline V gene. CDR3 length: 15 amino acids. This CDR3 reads CASSPTGGGGETQYF. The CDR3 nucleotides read TGTGCCAGCAGTCCAACAGGGGGCGGAGGGGAGACCCAGTACTTC.

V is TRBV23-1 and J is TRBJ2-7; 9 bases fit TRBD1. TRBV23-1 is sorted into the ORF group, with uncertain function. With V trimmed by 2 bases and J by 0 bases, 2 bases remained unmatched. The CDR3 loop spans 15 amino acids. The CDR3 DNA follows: TGCGCCAGCAGTCAAAGGGGACAGGGCTCCTACGAGCAGTACTTC. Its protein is CASSQRGQGSYEQYF.

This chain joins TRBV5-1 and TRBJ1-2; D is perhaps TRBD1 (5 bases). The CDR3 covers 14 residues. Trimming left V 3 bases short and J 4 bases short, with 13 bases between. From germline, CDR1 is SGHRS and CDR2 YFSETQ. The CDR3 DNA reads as TGCGCCAGCAGCTCGACGACAGCGAGCTATGGCTACACCTTC. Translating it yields CASSSTTASYGYTF.